A single sample is the source of the 17 T cell receptor beta chains below, sequenced in a study of blood T cell repertoires in COVID-19. Sequenced by immunoSEQ multiplex PCR; TCRdb stores in-frame clones only, minus some. The sample includes tens of thousands of clones, 90% to 95% of them seen just once. Sequenced: peripheral blood. Every receptor here comes from a middle-aged man with COVID-19, enrolled during active disease.

On this clone itself: Other DNA sequences in the same sample also yield this CDR3. The chain combines TRBV5-1 with TRBJ2-2; 8 nucleotides align to TRBD1. Germline V gives CDR1 SGHRS, CDR2 YFSETQ. CDR3 size: 15 residues. V was clipped by 4 bases and J by 5 bases; unmatched bases: 7. CDR3 DNA: TGCGCCAGCAGCCCTGGGACAGGCGGAACCGGGGAGCTGTTTTTT. Translation: CASSPGTGGTGELFF.

The sample holds one count of this clone. V gene TRBV12-3 or TRBV12-4 combines with J gene TRBJ1-3; no definite D call. V lost 10 bases, J lost 0 bases, and 10 bases lay in between. The CDR3 contains 13 residues. CDR3: CANSPSSGNTIYF. The CDR3 nucleotides are TGTGCCAATTCACCGAGCTCTGGAAACACCATATATTTT.

The gene calls are TRBV12-3 or TRBV12-4 and TRBJ2-5; TRBD1 agrees at 7 bases. V lost 10 bases, J lost 0 bases, and 5 bases stayed unmatched. This CDR3 contains 13 residues. Here the CDR3 reads CANSRGNQETQYF. CDR3 nucleotide sequence: TGTGCCAACTCCAGGGGGAACCAAGAGACCCAGTACTTC.

This rearrangement joins TRBV7-2 to TRBJ2-7; tentative D call: TRBD1 (5 bases). Germline V gives CDR1 SGHTA, CDR2 FQGNSA. Trimming left V 1 base short and J 3 bases short, with 13 bases between. CDR3 length: 15 residues. CDR3 DNA sequence: TGTGCCAGCAGCTTAGGCCTGTCCCAGGGCTACGAGCAGTACTTC. Protein: CASSLGLSQGYEQYF.

The chain joins TRBV6-5 to TRBJ2-5; 9 positions match TRBD1. The CDR3 has 15 residues. CDR1 and CDR2 (germline): MNHEY, SVGAGI. Germline trimming cut 6 bases from V and 7 bases from J; bases unmatched to any gene: 12. The CDR3 here is CASSLDRGYIGTQYF. The CDR3 DNA is TGTGCCAGCAGCTTGGACAGGGGCTACATAGGGACCCAGTACTTC.

In its sample, this clone was seen a few times. This sequence joins TRBV5-1 and TRBJ2-7; tentative D call: TRBD1 (6 bases). Germline CDR1 SGHRS, CDR2 YFSETQ. CDR3 size: 13 residues. Trimming took 5 bases from V and 1 from J, leaving 10 bases between them. The DNA of the CDR3 is TGCGCCAGCAGTTCAGGGGTATCCTACGAGCAGTACTTC. As protein: CASSSGVSYEQYF. The complete variable domain, with remaining parts taken from reference TRBV5-1 and TRBJ2-7, reads KAGVTQTPRYLIKTRGQQVTLSCSPISGHRSVSWYQQTPGQGLQFLFEYFSETQRNKGNFPGRFSGRQFSNSRSEMNVSTLELGDSALYLCASSSGVSYEQYFGPGTRLTVT.

The rearrangement uses TRBV2 and TRBJ1-2; perhaps TRBD1 as D (5 bases). Germline CDR1 and CDR2: SNHLY and FYNNEI. V lost 6 bases, J lost 5 bases, and 16 bases lay in between. This CDR3 contains 14 residues. The CDR3 sequence: CASSSQGSPYGYTF. CDR3 coding DNA: TGTGCCAGCAGCTCCCAGGGTTCCCCGTATGGCTACACCTTC.

The rearrangement joins TRBV7-8 to TRBJ2-7; D not resolved. Germline lookup yields CDR1 SGHVS and CDR2 FQNEAQ. Trimming pared 5 bases from V and 6 bases from J, leaving 14 bases between. This CDR3 is built from 13 residues. CDR3 DNA sequence: TGTGCCAGCAGCACCGACCACCTAGGCGAGCAGTACTTC. The encoded protein is CASSTDHLGEQYF.

The genes are TRBV5-6 and TRBJ1-2; D not certain. The CDR3 length is 13 residues. Per germline, CDR1 SGHDT and CDR2 YYEEEE. The ends were cut back, 0 bases at V and 2 bases at J, with 5 bases in the middle. The CDR3 is CASSLERNYGYTF. The CDR3 DNA reads TGTGCCAGCAGCTTGGAGCGGAACTATGGCTACACCTTC.

The V call is TRBV29-1, the J call TRBJ2-3; 12 bases match TRBD2. Germline CDR1 is SQVTM and CDR2 is ANQGSEA. V trimming: 0 bases; J trimming: 6 bases; junction bases outside the gene matches: 7. This CDR3 is 16 amino acids long. The CDR3 bases are TGCAGCGTTGAAGATCGGACTAGCGGGGCTTATGATACGCAGTATTTT. It codes for CSVEDRTSGAYDTQYF.

This chain uses TRBV6-2 or TRBV6-3 with TRBJ2-1, with TRBD2 matching over 9 bases. The CDR3 has 15 residues. The V segment lost 5 bases and the J segment 1 base; nucleotides outside the gene matches: 3. Germline V lookup: CDR1 MNHEY, CDR2 SVGEGT. This CDR3 reads CASSLAGLSYNEQFF. The CDR3 DNA sequence: TGTGCCAGCAGTCTAGCGGGGCTGTCCTACAATGAGCAGTTCTTC.

The chain uses TRBV9 and TRBJ2-7; D perhaps matches TRBD2 (6 bases). The CDR3 is 16 residues long. Between the trimmed V and J ends, which lost 0 bases and 0 bases, there was a span of 13 bases. The germline CDR1 and CDR2 sequences are SGDLS and YYNGEE. CDR3 amino acids: CASSVGLSSDSYEQYF. DNA of the CDR3: TGTGCCAGCAGCGTAGGGCTCTCTAGCGACTCCTACGAGCAGTACTTC.

The rearrangement joins TRBV2 to TRBJ2-7; 8 bases are a match to TRBD1. V trimming: 7 bases; J trimming: 3 bases; junction bases outside the gene matches: 2. The CDR3 has 12 amino acids. The V gene's germline CDR1 is SNHLY and CDR2 FYNNEI. The CDR3, as DNA: TGTGCCAGCACCACAGGGGGCTACGAGCAGTACTTC. Encoded protein: CASTTGGYEQYF.

In its sample, this clone was seen a few times. V and J are TRBV5-1 and TRBJ2-5; a weak D match, TRBD1 (5 bases). The length of the CDR3 is 16 residues. The V gene lost 3 bases and the J gene lost 2 bases, with 17 bases spanning the gap. Germline loops: CDR1 SGHRS, CDR2 YFSETQ. Here the CDR3 reads CASSSLVQGLQETQYF. The CDR3, as DNA: TGCGCCAGCAGCTCATTGGTCCAGGGCCTACAAGAGACCCAGTACTTC. Full variable domain (outside the CDR3, taken from reference TRBV5-1 and TRBJ2-5): KAGVTQTPRYLIKTRGQQVTLSCSPISGHRSVSWYQQTPGQGLQFLFEYFSETQRNKGNFPGRFSGRQFSNSRSEMNVSTLELGDSALYLCASSSLVQGLQETQYFGPGTRLLVL.

V is TRBV30 and J is TRBJ1-4; no definite D call. This CDR3 is built from 14 residues. Looked up from germline, CDR1 is GTSNPN and CDR2 is SVGIG (reference sequence). Trimming cost V 3 bases and J 3 bases, with 11 bases left between them. The CDR3 loop is CAWRQPAANEKLFF. The DNA of the CDR3 is TGTGCCTGGAGACAGCCGGCAGCTAATGAAAAACTGTTTTTT.

This clone was counted a few times. V and J are TRBV28 and TRBJ2-7; 8 positions match TRBD1. Germline trimming cut 9 bases from V and 5 bases from J; bases unmatched to any gene: 15. Germline loops: CDR1 MDHEN, CDR2 SYDVKM. The CDR3 has 15 amino acids. The CDR3 DNA reads TGTGCCAGTAGAAACAGGGGGGTAACCCGAGACGAGCAGTACTTC. Residues: CASRNRGVTRDEQYF. Full variable domain (remainder filled in from reference TRBV28 and TRBJ2-7): DVKVTQSSRYLVKRTGEKVFLECVQDMDHENMFWYRQDPGLGLRLIYFSYDVKMKEKGDIPEGYSVSREKKERFSLILESASTNQTSMYLCASRNRGVTRDEQYFGPGTRLTVT.

This clone was seen once. The chain has TRBV10-2 and TRBJ1-5; TRBD1 might be the D (5 bases). This CDR3 has 15 amino acids. Germline CDR1 and CDR2: WSHSY and SAAADI. V lost 8 bases and J lost 0, with 14 bases in between. CDR3 region: CASGGGDGSNQPQHF. In DNA form, the CDR3 reads TGCGCCAGCGGGGGAGGGGACGGTAGCAATCAGCCCCAGCATTTT.